This T cell receptor beta chain was captured by sequencing in a study of T cells in Graves' hyperthyroidism and ophthalmopathy. Study-wide results and limits: Ophthalmopathy was model-predicted a median around 6.7 months pre-onset.

This clonotype was seen repeatedly, ten times or more. Its antigen is currently unknown. Amplification of TCR beta CDR3 regions used RNA as the template. The HTBI set primed first-round TCR CDR3 RT-PCR. Each CDR3 protein is one row after TCRdb ran MiXCR on the multiplex PCR reads. The sample lists around 270,000 distinct CDR3 sequences, roughly a fifth seen once, with just under 40% in the top ten. Used for diagnoses were clinical symptoms, serum thyroxine and TRAb, thyroid ultrasound and orbital computed tomography. PBMCs came from 8.5 to 10 ml fresh peripheral blood. CDR1 and CDR2 from the germline V gene are SGHNT and YENEEA. The length of the CDR3 is 13 residues. V gave up 4 bases and J gave up 4 bases, with 9 bases separating them.

The source is a man aged 45-65 years with Graves' ophthalmopathy. This rearrangement joins TRBV11-3 to TRBJ2-3, with D possibly being TRBD1 (6 bases). Material: blood. The CDR3 here is CASSSQGPDTQYF. The CDR3 nucleotides read TGTGCCAGCAGCTCACAGGGTCCAGATACGCAGTATTTT. Complete variable domain (other parts from reference TRBV11-3 and TRBJ2-3): EAGVVQSPRYKIIEKKQPVAFWCNPISGHNTLYWYLQNLGQGPELLIRYENEEAVDDSQLPKDRFSAERLKGVDSTLKIQPAELGDSAVYLCASSSQGPDTQYFGPGTRLTVL.